The 10 T cell receptor beta chains below all came from one sample that was sequenced in a study of long-term antiretroviral therapy in people with HIV. Run at survey level, the immunoSEQ assay was version v3.0. Only in-frame clones appear in the TCRdb table, and some are missing; sequencing was by immunoSEQ multiplex PCR. This table has over 10,000 clones, 79% appearing once. Sequencing used unsorted PBMCs, obtained 0.8 years before starting antiretroviral therapy. All receptors come from a woman between 40 and 55 years old with HIV.

This clone is termed large (0.1 to 1%). This chain links TRBV11-2 with TRBJ2-1, with 8 bases lining up with TRBD2. The trim removed 2 bases at V and 7 bases at J, leaving 4 bases unmatched. The CDR3 is 14 residues long. Looked up from germline, CDR1 is SGHAT and CDR2 is FQNNGV. This chain's CDR3 is CASSLSGSINEQFF. The CDR3 nucleotides read TGTGCCAGCAGCTTAAGCGGGAGCATAAATGAGCAGTTCTTC.

V gene TRBV28 combines with J gene TRBJ2-1; no reliable D call. Germline V gives CDR1 MDHEN, CDR2 SYDVKM. This CDR3 has 13 residues. With 3 bases removed from V and 9 bases from J, the gap between germline ends came to 12 bases. This CDR3 reads CASSLIALGEQFF. CDR3 sequence (DNA): TGTGCCAGCAGTTTGATCGCCCTCGGTGAGCAGTTCTTC.

V and J are TRBV29-1 and TRBJ2-1, with TRBD2 matching 8 bases. The CDR3 spans 14 residues. V was clipped by 4 bases and J by 3 bases; unmatched bases: 5. Germline-derived CDR1 and CDR2 are SQVTM and ANQGSEA. The CDR3 here is CSVVKREYYNEQFF. For the CDR3, the DNA is TGCAGCGTTGTAAAGCGGGAGTACTACAATGAGCAGTTCTTC.

The rearrangement uses TRBV5-4 and TRBJ2-7, with D possibly being TRBD2 (6 bases). Germline V lookup: CDR1 SGHNT, CDR2 YYREEE (reference sequence). With 5 bases removed from V and 3 bases from J, the gap between germline ends came to 15 bases. The CDR3 extends over 14 amino acids. CDR3 region: CASRAAGTDYEQYF. Here the CDR3 DNA reads TGTGCCAGCAGAGCAGCGGGTACAGACTACGAGCAGTACTTC.

V gene TRBV7-2 combines with J gene TRBJ2-7; perhaps TRBD1 as D (6 bases). This CDR3 contains 14 residues. V lost 7 bases and J lost 0, with 13 bases in between. Germline V gene data show CDR1 as SGHTA and CDR2 as FQGNSA. CDR3: CASILGAGSYEQYF. The DNA of the CDR3 is TGTGCCAGCATCCTGGGGGCGGGCTCCTACGAGCAGTACTTC.

This chain joins TRBV27 and TRBJ2-3, with TRBD2 as a possible D gene (6 bases). This CDR3 comprises 17 residues. Trimming shortened V by 4 bases and J by 2 bases, and 19 bases separated the two germline ends. Germline CDR1 MNHEY, CDR2 SMNVEV (reference sequence). In DNA, the CDR3 is TGTGCCAGCAGTTCGCTCCCTGGGAGGAGGATCACAGATACGCAGTATTTT. Translated, it gives CASSSLPGRRITDTQYF.

This clone was picked up a small number of times. V gene TRBV7-2 combines with J gene TRBJ2-5; perhaps TRBD1 as D (7 bases). Germline lookup yields CDR1 SGHTA and CDR2 FQGNSA. V dropped 9 bases and J dropped 4 bases, with 21 bases sitting between them. This CDR3 is 15 amino acids long. In DNA form, the CDR3 reads TGTGCCAGTGGTTTGGCAGGGGGGATTCCAGAGACCCAGTACTTC. Translated, it gives CASGLAGGIPETQYF.

This clone was detected only a few times. The V and J genes are TRBV7-9 and TRBJ1-5; maybe TRBD1 (6 bases). The V end was cut by 5 bases, the J end by 1 base, with 12 bases between. In germline, CDR1 is SEHNR, CDR2 FQNEAQ (reference sequence). This CDR3 has 15 residues. The CDR3 sequence: CASSLTGLSNQPQHF. CDR3 coding DNA: TGTGCCAGCAGCCTAACAGGGCTAAGCAATCAGCCCCAGCATTTT.

This clone appeared a few times. The chain employs TRBV27 and TRBJ1-2; TRBD1 might be the D (6 bases). V lost 5 bases and J 1 base, leaving 8 bases between the germline ends. The germline V gene encodes CDR1 MNHEY and CDR2 SMNVEV (reference sequence). The CDR3 is 13 residues long. The CDR3 loop is CASSLDSNYGYTF. The CDR3 region has the DNA TGTGCCAGCAGTCTGGACAGTAACTATGGCTACACCTTC.

The chain uses TRBV11-1 and TRBJ2-1; D assignment may be TRBD1 or TRBD2 (5 bases each). Trimming left V 5 bases short and J 7 bases short, with 18 bases between. This CDR3 is 15 amino acids long. CDR1 SGHAT and CDR2 FQDESV come from the germline V gene (reference sequence). The CDR3 loop is CASSPRVPEGNEQFF. In DNA form, the CDR3 reads TGTGCCAGCAGCCCCCGCGTGCCTGAGGGGAATGAGCAGTTCTTC.